The present TCR beta chain was sequenced within a study of blood T cell repertoires in COVID-19. In the study overall: Some COVID-19 samples were acute and others convalescent; all came from the United States, Italy and Spain.

There are 16 residues in the CDR3. V gave up 0 bases and J gave up 0 bases, with 11 bases separating them. CDR1 MNHEY and CDR2 SMNVEV come from the germline V gene (reference sequence). Libraries were prepared by immunoSEQ multiplex PCR; TCRdb keeps only in-frame clonotypes and omits some of them. The data show some 22,000 clones, with about 90% seen just once and approximately 21% held by the top ten. The sequenced sample consisted of peripheral blood. This chain links TRBV27 with TRBJ1-1; TRBD1 is a possible D gene (5 bases). The TCR originated in a man between 65 and 79 years old in a cohort sampled during active COVID-19. CDR3 coding DNA: TGTGCCAGCAGTTTATCGGGGGGACGGATGAACACTGAAGCTTTCTTT. Residues: CASSLSGGRMNTEAFF.